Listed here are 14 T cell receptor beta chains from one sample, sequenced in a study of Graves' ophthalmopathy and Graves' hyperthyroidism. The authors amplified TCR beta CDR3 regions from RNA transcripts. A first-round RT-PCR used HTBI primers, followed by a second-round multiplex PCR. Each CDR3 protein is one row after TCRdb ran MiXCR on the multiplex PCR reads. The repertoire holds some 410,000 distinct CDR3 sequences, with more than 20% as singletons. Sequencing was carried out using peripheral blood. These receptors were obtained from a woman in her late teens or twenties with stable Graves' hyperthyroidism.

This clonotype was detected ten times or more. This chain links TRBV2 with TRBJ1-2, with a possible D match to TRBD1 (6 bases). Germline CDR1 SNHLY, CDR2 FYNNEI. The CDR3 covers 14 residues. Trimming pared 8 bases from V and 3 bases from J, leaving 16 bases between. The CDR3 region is CASVGTRRYYGYTF. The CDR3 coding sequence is TGTGCCAGCGTGGGGACAAGGCGATACTATGGCTACACCTTC.

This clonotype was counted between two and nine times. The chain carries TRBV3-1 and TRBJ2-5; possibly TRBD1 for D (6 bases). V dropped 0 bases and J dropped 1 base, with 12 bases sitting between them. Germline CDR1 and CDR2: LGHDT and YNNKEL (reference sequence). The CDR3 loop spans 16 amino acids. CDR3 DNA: TGTGCCAGCAGCCAAGAAGGACAGTTGCTCCAAGAGACCCAGTACTTC. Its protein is CASSQEGQLLQETQYF.

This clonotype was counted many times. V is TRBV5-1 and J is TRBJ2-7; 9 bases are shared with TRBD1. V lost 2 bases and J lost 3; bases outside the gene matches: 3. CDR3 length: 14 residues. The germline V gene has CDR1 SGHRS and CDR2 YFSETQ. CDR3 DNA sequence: TGCGCCAGCAGCTTCGGACAGGGGAACTACGAGCAGTACTTC. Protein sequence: CASSFGQGNYEQYF.

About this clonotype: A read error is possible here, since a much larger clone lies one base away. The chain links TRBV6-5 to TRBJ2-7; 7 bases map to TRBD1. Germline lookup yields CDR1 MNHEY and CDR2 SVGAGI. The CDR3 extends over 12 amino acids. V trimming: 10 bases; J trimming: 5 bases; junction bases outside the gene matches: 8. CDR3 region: CAIGPTGHEQYF. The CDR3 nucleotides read TGTGCCATCGGCCCGACAGGGCACGAGCAGTACTTC.

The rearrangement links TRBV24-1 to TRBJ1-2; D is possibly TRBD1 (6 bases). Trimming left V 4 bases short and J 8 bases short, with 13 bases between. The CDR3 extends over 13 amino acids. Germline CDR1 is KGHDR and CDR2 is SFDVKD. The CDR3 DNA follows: TGTGCCACCAGTGAACGCCAGGGGATCGGCTACACCTTC. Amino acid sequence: CATSERQGIGYTF.

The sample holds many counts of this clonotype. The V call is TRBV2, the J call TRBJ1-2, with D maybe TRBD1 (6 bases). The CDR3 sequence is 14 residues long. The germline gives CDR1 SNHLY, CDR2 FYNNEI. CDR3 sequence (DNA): TGTGTCACCCGAGGTTTCTACAGGGACTATGGCTACACCTTC. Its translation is CVTRGFYRDYGYTF. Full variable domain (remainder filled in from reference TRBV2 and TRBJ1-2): EPEVTQTPSHQVTQMGQEVILRCVPISNHLYFYWYRQILGQKVEFLVSFYNNEISEKSEIFDDQFSVERPDGSNFTLKIRSTKLEDSAMYFCVTRGFYRDYGYTFGSGTRLTVV.

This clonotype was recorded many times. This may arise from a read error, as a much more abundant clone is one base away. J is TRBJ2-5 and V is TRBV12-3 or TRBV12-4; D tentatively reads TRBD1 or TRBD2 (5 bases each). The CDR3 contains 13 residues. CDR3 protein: CASGLNGAETKYF. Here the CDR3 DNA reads TGTGCCAGCGGCCTGAACGGGGCCGAGACCAAGTACTTC.

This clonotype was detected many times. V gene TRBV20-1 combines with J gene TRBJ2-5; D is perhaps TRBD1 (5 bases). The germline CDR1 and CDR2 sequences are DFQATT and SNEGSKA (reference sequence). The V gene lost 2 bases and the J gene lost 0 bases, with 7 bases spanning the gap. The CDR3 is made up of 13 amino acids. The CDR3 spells CSARRQYQETQYF. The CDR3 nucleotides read TGCAGTGCTAGACGACAGTACCAAGAGACCCAGTACTTC.

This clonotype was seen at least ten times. CDR3 amino acids: CASSYGVRQGDTEAFF. The CDR3, as DNA: TGTGCCAGCAGTTACGGCGTTCGGCAGGGGGACACTGAAGCTTTCTTT. The chain couples TRBV6-5 to TRBJ1-1; 7 bases align to TRBD1. The length of the CDR3 is 16 residues. J gave up 3 bases and V 2 bases, and 9 bases lay outside the gene matches. From germline, CDR1 is MNHEY and CDR2 SVGAGI.

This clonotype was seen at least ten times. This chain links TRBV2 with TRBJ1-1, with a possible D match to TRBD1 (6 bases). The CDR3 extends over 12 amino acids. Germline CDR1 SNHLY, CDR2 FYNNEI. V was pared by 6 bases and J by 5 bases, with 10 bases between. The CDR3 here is CASSQGLTEAFF. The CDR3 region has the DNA TGTGCCAGCAGCCAGGGGCTGACTGAAGCTTTCTTT.

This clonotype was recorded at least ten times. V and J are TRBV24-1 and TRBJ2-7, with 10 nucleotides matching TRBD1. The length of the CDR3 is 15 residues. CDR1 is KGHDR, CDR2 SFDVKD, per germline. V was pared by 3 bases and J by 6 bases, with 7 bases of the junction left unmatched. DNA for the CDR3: TGTGCCACCAGTGATAACGACAGGGGGCATGTCGAGCAGTACTTC. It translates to CATSDNDRGHVEQYF.

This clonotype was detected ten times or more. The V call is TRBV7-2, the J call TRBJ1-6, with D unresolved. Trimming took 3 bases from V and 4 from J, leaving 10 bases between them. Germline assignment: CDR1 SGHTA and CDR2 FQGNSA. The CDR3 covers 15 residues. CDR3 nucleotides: TGTGCCAGCAGCTTTAATCCAGGATATAATTCACCCCTCCACTTT. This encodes CASSFNPGYNSPLHF.

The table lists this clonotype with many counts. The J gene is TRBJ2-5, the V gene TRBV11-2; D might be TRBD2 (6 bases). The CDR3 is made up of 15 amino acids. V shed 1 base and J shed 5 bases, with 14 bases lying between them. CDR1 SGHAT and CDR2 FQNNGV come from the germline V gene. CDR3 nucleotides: TGTGCCAGCAGCTTAGCGGACACGGAGGGTGAGACCCAGTACTTC. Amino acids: CASSLADTEGETQYF. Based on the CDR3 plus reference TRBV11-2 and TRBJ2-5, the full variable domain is EAGVAQSPRYKIIEKRQSVAFWCNPISGHATLYWYQQILGQGPKLLIQFQNNGVVDDSQLPKDRFSAERLKGVDSTLKIQPAKLEDSAVYLCASSLADTEGETQYFGPGTRLLVL.

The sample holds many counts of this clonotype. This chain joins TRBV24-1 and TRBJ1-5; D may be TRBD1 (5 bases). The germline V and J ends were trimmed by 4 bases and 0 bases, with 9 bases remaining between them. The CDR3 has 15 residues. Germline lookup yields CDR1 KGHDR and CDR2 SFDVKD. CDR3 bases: TGTGCCACCAGTGACACAGGCTATAGCAATCAGCCCCAGCATTTT. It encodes CATSDTGYSNQPQHF.